The clone carrying this T cell receptor beta chain was detected a few times. Its antigen is currently unknown. CDR1 and CDR2 (germline): SNHLY, FYNNEI. The CDR3 has 15 amino acids. After removal of 6 bases from V and 2 bases from J, the junction contained 6 bases not matched to a gene. Reverse transcription of all isolated RNA meant that expressed TCRB transcripts were sequenced. Roughly 3.5 million reads per sample were averaged for naive, central memory and regulatory samples. The protocol was immunoSEQ multiplex PCR, while the TCRdb copy is restricted to in-frame clones and leaves out a portion. The table lists under 300,000 clones, 25% to 35% of them singletons. The data were taken from a study of beta chain features in type 1 diabetes. The study's findings and limits: There was a possibility that cDNA sequencing over-represented cells with high TCR expression. For Type 1 diabetes patients, all four CD4+ subsets carried TCRB CDR3s that were moderately but significantly shorter. In type 1 diabetes patients, VDJ junctions had fewer insertions; deletions at these junctions were more frequent.

The rearrangement links TRBV2 to TRBJ1-2; 10 positions agree with TRBD1. This TCR was recovered from a man in his thirties or forties in good health. The specimen was central memory CD4+ T cells from blood. The CDR3 loop reads CASRATGGFNYGYTF. The CDR3 coding sequence is TGTGCCAGCAGAGCGACAGGGGGCTTCAACTATGGCTACACCTTC.